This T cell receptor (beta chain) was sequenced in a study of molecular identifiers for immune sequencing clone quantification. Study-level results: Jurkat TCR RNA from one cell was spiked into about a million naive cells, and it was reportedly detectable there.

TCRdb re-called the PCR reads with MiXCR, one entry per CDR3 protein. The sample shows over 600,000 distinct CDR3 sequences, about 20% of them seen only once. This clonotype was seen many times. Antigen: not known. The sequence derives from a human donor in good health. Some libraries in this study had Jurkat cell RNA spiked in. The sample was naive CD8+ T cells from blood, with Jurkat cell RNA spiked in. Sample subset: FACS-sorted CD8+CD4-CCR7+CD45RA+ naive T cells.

Written as DNA, the CDR3 is TGTGCCAGCAGCGGCCTGGGACAGGGAGCCTCCTACGAGCAGTACTTC. Its translation: CASSGLGQGASYEQYF. The chain carries TRBV7-9 and TRBJ2-7, with 9 nucleotides matching TRBD1. Losses at the gene ends were 5 bases for V and 0 bases for J; bases not matched to a gene: 8. Germline loops: CDR1 SEHNR, CDR2 FQNEAQ (reference sequence). The CDR3 extends over 16 amino acids.